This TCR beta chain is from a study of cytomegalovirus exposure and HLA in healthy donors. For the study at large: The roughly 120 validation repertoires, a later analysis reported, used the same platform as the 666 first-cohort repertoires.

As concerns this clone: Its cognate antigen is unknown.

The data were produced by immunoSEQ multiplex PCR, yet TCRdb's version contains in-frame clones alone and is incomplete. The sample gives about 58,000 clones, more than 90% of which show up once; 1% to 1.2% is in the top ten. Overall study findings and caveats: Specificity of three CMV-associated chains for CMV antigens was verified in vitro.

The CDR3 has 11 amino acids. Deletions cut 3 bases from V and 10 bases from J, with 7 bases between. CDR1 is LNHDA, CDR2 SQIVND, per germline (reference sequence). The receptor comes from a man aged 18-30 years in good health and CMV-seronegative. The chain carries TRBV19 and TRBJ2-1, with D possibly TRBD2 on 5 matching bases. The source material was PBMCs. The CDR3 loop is CASSIWEEQFF. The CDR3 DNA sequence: TGTGCCAGTAGTATTTGGGAGGAGCAGTTCTTC.